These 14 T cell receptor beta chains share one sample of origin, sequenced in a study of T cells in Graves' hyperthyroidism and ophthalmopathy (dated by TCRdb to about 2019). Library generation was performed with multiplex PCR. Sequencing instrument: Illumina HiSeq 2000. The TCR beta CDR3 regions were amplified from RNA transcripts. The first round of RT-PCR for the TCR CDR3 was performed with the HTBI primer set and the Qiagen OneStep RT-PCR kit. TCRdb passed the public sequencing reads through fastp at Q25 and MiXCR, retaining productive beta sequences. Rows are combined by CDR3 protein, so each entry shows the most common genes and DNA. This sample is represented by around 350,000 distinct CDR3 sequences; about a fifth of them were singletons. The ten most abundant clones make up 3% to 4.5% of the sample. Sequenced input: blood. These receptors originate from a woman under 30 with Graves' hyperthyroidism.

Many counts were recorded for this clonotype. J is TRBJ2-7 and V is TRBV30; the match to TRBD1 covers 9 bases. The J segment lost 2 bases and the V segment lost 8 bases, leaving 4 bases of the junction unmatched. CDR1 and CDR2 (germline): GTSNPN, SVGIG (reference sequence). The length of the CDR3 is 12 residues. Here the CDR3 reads CARRDRAYEQYF. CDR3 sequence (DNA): TGTGCCCGCCGGGACAGGGCCTACGAGCAGTACTTC.

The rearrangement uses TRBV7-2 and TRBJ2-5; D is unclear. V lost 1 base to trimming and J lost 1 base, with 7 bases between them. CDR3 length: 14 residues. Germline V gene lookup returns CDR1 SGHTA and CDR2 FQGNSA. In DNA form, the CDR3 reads TGTGCCAGCAGCTTAGACGGTACCCAAGAGACCCAGTACTTC. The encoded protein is CASSLDGTQETQYF.

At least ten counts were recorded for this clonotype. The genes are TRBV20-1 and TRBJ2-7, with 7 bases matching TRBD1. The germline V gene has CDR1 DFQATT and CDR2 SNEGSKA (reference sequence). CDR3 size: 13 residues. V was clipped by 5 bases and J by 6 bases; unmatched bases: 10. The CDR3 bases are TGCAGTGCTGAGGGACAGAGCTTTGGCGAGCAGTACTTC. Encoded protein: CSAEGQSFGEQYF.

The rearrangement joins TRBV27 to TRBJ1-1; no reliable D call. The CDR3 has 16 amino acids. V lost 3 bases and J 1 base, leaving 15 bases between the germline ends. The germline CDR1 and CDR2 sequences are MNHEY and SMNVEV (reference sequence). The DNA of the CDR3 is TGTGCCAGCAGTTTCCTGCCGGCCCCGGAGAACACTGAAGCTTTCTTT. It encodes CASSFLPAPENTEAFF.

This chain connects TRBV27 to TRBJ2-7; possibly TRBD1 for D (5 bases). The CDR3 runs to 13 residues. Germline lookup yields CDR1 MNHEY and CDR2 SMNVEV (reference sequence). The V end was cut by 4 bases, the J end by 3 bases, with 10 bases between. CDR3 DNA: TGTGCCAGCAGTTGGGGCAGGGACTACGAGCAGTACTTC. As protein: CASSWGRDYEQYF.

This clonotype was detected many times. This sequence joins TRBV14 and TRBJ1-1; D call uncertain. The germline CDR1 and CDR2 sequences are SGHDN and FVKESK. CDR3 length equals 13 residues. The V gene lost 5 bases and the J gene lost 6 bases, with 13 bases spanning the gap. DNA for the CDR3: TGTGCCAGCAGCTTGACGGGGAATGCTGAAGCTTTCTTT. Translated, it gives CASSLTGNAEAFF.

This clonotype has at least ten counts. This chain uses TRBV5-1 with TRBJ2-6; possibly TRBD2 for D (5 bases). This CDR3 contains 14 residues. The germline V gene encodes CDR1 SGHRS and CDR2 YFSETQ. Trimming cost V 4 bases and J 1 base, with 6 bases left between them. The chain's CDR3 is CASSRGSGANVLTF. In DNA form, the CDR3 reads TGCGCCAGCAGCCGAGGGTCTGGGGCCAACGTCCTGACTTTC.

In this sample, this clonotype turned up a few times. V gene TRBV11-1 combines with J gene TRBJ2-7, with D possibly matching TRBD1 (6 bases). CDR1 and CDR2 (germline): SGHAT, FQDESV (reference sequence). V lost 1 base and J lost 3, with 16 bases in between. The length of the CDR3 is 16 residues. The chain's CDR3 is CASSLGPPGQGYEQYF. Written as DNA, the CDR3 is TGTGCCAGCAGCTTAGGACCCCCGGGACAAGGCTACGAGCAGTACTTC.

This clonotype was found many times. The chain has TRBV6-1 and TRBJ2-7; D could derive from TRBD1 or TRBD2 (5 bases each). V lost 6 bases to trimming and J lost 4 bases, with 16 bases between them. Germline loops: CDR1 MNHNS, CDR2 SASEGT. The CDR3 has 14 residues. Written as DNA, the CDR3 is TGTGCCAGCAGCCCCCCGGGACGGGGTTACGAGCAGTACTTC. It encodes CASSPPGRGYEQYF.

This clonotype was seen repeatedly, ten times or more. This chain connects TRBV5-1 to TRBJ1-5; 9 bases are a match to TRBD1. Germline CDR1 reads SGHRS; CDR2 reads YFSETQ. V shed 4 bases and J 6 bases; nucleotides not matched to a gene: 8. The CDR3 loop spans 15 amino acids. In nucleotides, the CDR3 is TGCGCCAGCAGCCCGTACAGGGGGCGCGGTCAGCCCCAGCATTTT. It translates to CASSPYRGRGQPQHF.

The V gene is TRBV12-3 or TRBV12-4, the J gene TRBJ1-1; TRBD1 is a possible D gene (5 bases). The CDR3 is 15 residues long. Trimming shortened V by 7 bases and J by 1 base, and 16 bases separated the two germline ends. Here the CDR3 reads CASTLSGGPNTEAFF. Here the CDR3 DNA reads TGTGCCAGCACTCTGAGTGGGGGACCGAACACTGAAGCTTTCTTT.

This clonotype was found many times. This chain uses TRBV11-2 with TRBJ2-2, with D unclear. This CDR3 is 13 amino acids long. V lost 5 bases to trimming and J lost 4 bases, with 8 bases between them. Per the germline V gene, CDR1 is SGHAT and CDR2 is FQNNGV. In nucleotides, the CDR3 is TGTGCCAGCAGCCTCTATACCACCGGGGAGCTGTTTTTT. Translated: CASSLYTTGELFF.

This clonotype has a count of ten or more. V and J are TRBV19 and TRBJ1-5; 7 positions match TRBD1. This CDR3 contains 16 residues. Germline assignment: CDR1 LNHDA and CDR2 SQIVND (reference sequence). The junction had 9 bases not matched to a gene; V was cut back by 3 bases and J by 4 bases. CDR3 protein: CASSMPDRVRNQPQHF. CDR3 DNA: TGTGCCAGTAGTATGCCCGACAGGGTTCGAAATCAGCCCCAGCATTTT.

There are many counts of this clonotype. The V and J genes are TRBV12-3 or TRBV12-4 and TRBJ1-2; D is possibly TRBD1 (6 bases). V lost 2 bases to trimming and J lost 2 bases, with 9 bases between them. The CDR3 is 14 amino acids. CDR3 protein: CASSLTGANYGYTF. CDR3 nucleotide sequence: TGTGCCAGCAGTTTAACGGGGGCGAACTATGGCTACACCTTC.